These 3 T cell receptor beta chains were all obtained from the same sample, sequenced in a study of blood T cell repertoires in COVID-19. The table came from immunoSEQ multiplex PCR; TCRdb's copy has only in-frame clones and leaves some out. This table has about 58,000 clones, about 85% appearing once. The specimen sequenced was peripheral blood. These receptors were obtained from a man in his forties with active COVID-19.

This chain joins TRBV5-1 and TRBJ2-7, with 8 bases aligning to TRBD1. V lost 5 bases and J lost 1; bases outside the gene matches: 8. The CDR3 has 15 residues. The germline V gene encodes CDR1 SGHRS and CDR2 YFSETQ. The CDR3 region has the DNA TGCGCCAGCAGGAACCCGGACAGGGCATCCTACGAGCAGTACTTC. Translating it yields CASRNPDRASYEQYF.

This clone was seen only a few times. This chain links TRBV4-1 with TRBJ2-7, with 11 bases fitting TRBD2. Germline CDR1 MGHRA, CDR2 YSYEKL. CDR3 length: 16 residues. V lost 3 bases and J lost 3; bases outside the gene matches: 7. The CDR3 sequence is CASSQFGTSGLYEQYF. DNA of the CDR3: TGCGCCAGCAGCCAGTTTGGGACTAGCGGACTCTACGAGCAGTACTTC.

The chain is built from TRBV18 and TRBJ2-4; 9 bases agree with TRBD2. The V gene end was trimmed by 6 bases and the J gene end by 6 bases; junction bases not matched to a gene: 12. Germline CDR1 is KGHSH and CDR2 is LQKENI. There are 16 residues in the CDR3. Written as DNA, the CDR3 is TGTGCCAGCTCGGCCCAAGCGGGTAGCGGGGGAAACATTCAGTACTTC. Residues: CASSAQAGSGGNIQYF.